The following is a T cell receptor beta chain sequence with its context. What this receptor recognizes is not known. Within one base of it there is no much larger clone, and no base qualities were kept. The immunoSEQ Assay, a bias-controlled multiplex PCR, was used to amplify TCRbeta CDR3 regions from genomic DNA. The authors processed their data as follows. Nucleated cell counts per sample were estimated from amplification of reference gene primers within the assay. Sequence reads were collapsed and filtered to measure the absolute abundance of every unique TCRbeta CDR3 rearrangement. For each sample, productive Simpson clonality was calculated by taking the square root of Simpson's diversity index across productive rearrangements. In TCRdb, the immuneACCESS table is reduced to in-frame sequences with V and J assigned. These tables do not hold every clone; where another copy was compared, an unresolved V gene accounts for under half, and the others remain unexplained. V and J calls and clone size are as listed in that table; D and trimming were resolved from the DNA. The sample yields about 110,000 clones; around 82% were counted once. The top ten clonotypes cover about 17% of the sample.

This record comes from a study of blood T cell repertoires in COVID-19 (dated by TCRdb to 2018 to 2020). For context, the study as a whole: Collaborator samples came from the United States, Italy and Spain and covered acute and convalescent phases of COVID-19. The material from the prospective study consisted of cDNA or gDNA derived from T cells, B-cell-depleted T cells, or PBMCs. The repertoires were released in a freely available public database intended as a resource for research on the immune response to SARS-CoV-2. Samples were obtained from the ongoing ImmuneRACE study (first 160 participants) and from 1,254 subjects provided by 6 global collaborators. Nearly every sample came with metadata listing a de-identified subject ID, COVID-19 status, age in years and sex. Where available, HLA class I and class II types were obtained from metadata supplied by the sample provider rather than from assay-based typing. Deeply sampled blood TCRbeta repertoires from subjects exposed to, actively infected with, or recovered from COVID-19 were included in the dataset. Here is what the overall study found, with its caveats: The quantity of clinical and demographic metadata differed by source and by participant and was supplied without curation.

Each collaborating institution followed its own protocols to collect whole blood in K2EDTA tubes. For TCRbeta analysis, collaborators shipped samples in one of three forms: frozen whole blood, isolated PBMCs, or DNA extracted from either of those sample types. The CDR3 runs 16 amino acids, cysteine and phenylalanine included. The sequence is cut down to CDR3 DNA, 48 bases in frame from base 1. Based on the germline V gene, the CDR1 and CDR2 sequences are SGHTA and FQGNSA. V is reduced by 3 bases and J by 2 bases, leaving a spacing of 16 bases between them. This chain is built from TRBV7-2 and TRBJ2-5; TRBD2 is a possible D gene, resting on 5 matching bases. Sequenced material: peripheral blood. The sequence derives from a woman in her sixties with acute or convalescent COVID-19. The CDR3 region has the sequence CASSFMAGPRQETQYF. The nucleotides are TGTGCCAGCAGCTTCATGGCGGGCCCGCGACAAGAGACCCAGTACTTC.